Described below is a single T cell receptor beta chain sequence and its context. The source of the sample is a study of blood T cell repertoires in COVID-19. Clones were sequenced by immunoSEQ multiplex PCR, and TCRdb holds only the in-frame ones, with some missing. The data show more than 300,000 clones, just over 90% seen once. Sequencing was done on a sample of PBMCs or T cells enriched from blood (not recorded which). The clonotype comes from a middle-aged woman who had been exposed to COVID-19.

The CDR3 region has the DNA TGTGCCTGGAGTTTGTGGGGGCGCAACGAAAAACTGTTTTTT. Its protein product is CAWSLWGRNEKLFF. This chain joins TRBV30 and TRBJ1-4, with a possible D match to TRBD1 (6 bases). Germline assignment: CDR1 GTSNPN and CDR2 SVGIG (reference sequence). The CDR3 sequence is 14 residues long. V was cut by 2 bases and J by 8 bases, with 15 bases left in between. The full variable domain, with the rest looked up from reference TRBV30 and TRBJ1-4, is SQTIHQWPATLVQPVGSPLSLECTVEGTSNPNLYWYRQAAGRGLQLLFYSVGIGQISSEVPQNLSASRPQDRQFILSSKKLLLSDSGFYLCAWSLWGRNEKLFFGSGTQLSVL.